This TCR beta chain was captured in a study of blood T cell repertoires in COVID-19. For the study at large: In each case, the material was cDNA or gDNA derived from T cells, B-cell-depleted T cells, or PBMCs.

Here immunoSEQ multiplex PCR was the method, and the copy in TCRdb shows in-frame clones only, minus some. This table holds some 200,000 clones, roughly nine tenths found once. The sequencing sample was made of peripheral blood. This clonotype originated in a woman in her 70s with acute or convalescent COVID-19.

The CDR3 DNA reads as TGTGCCAGCGGAGGACAGGGGGCAACCTATGGCTACACCTTC. The encoded protein is CASGGQGATYGYTF. The gene calls are TRBV2 and TRBJ1-2, with 11 bases that match TRBD1. The CDR3 has 14 amino acids. V lost 8 bases, J lost 4 bases, and 6 bases stayed unmatched. Germline lookup yields CDR1 SNHLY and CDR2 FYNNEI.